This T cell receptor (beta chain) comes out of a study of blood T cell repertoires in COVID-19. Study-level information: Whether acute or convalescent, the COVID-19 samples came from the United States, Italy and Spain.

Participants came from roughly 24 US areas, aged roughly 18 to 95 years. Cohort assignment relied on participant-reported clinical history. As originally analysed: The authors estimated nucleated cell counts from reference gene primer amplification. The table came from immunoSEQ multiplex PCR; TCRdb's copy has only in-frame clones and leaves some out. The V and J calls and clone size are taken from that table; D and trimming were inferred from the DNA. The repertoire holds roughly 180,000 clones, roughly 80% seen once, with roughly 14% in the top ten. Germline V gene lookup returns CDR1 SGHTA and CDR2 FQGNSA. V shed 0 bases and J 5 bases; nucleotides not matched to a gene: 11. The CDR3 has 17 amino acids.

This TCR came from a man aged 55 to 69 who had been exposed to COVID-19. The V and J genes are TRBV7-2 and TRBJ2-7; 9 nucleotides align to TRBD2. Sequencing was carried out using PBMCs or T cells enriched from blood (not recorded which). CDR3 amino acids: CASSLALSAGGINEQYF. Written as DNA, the CDR3 is TGTGCCAGCAGCTTAGCGTTGTCAGCGGGAGGAATAAACGAGCAGTACTTC.